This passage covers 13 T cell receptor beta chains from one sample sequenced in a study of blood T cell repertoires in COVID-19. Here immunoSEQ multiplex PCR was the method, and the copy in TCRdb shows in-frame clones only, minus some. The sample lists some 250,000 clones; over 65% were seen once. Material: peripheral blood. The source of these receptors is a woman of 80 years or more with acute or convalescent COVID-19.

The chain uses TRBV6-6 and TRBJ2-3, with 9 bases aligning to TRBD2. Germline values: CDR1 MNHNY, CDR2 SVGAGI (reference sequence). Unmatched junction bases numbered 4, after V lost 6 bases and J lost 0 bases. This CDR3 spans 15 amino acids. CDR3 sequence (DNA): TGTGCCAGCAGCAGACTAGCGGATAGCACAGATACGCAGTATTTT. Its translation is CASSRLADSTDTQYF.

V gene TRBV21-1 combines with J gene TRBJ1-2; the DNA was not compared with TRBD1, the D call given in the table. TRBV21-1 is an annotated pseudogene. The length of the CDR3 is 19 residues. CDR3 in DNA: TGTGCCAGCAGCAAAGTTCGTAGTGGGCAGGAAAGGTTGGGCTATGGCTACACCTTC. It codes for CASSKVRSGQERLGYGYTF.

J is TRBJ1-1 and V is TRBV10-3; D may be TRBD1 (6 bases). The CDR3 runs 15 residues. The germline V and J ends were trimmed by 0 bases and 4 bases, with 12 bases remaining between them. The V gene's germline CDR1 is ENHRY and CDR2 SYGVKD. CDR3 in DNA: TGTGCCATCAGTGAGTCGGGGGGGGCCTTCACTGAAGCTTTCTTT. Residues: CAISESGGAFTEAFF.

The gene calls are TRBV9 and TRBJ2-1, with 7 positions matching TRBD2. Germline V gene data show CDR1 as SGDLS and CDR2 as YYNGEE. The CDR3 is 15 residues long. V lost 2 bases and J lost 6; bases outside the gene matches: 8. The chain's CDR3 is CASSVGGGEFNEQFF. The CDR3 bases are TGTGCCAGCAGCGTGGGCGGGGGAGAATTCAATGAGCAGTTCTTC. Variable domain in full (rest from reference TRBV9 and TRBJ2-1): DSGVTQTPKHLITATGQRVTLRCSPRSGDLSVYWYQQSLDQGLQFLIQYYNGEERAKGNILERFSAQQFPDLHSELNLSSLELGDSALYFCASSVGGGEFNEQFFGPGTRLTVL.

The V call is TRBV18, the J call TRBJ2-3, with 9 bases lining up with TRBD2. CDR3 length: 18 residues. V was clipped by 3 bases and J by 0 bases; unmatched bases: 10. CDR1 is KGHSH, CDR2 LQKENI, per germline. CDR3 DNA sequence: TGTGCCAGCTCACCGGGGAGAACTAGCGGGTCGAGCACAGATACGCAGTATTTT. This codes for CASSPGRTSGSSTDTQYF. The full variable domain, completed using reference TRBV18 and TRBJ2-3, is NAGVMQNPRHLVRRRGQEARLRCSPMKGHSHVYWYRQLPEEGLKFMVYLQKENIIDESGMPKERFSAEFPKEGPSILRIQQVVRGDSAAYFCASSPGRTSGSSTDTQYFGPGTRLTVL.

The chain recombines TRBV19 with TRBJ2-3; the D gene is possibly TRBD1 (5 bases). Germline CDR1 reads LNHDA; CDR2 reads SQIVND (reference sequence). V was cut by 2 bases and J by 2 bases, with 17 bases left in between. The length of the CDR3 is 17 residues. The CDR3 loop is CASSITRRQGNTDTQYF. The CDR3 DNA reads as TGTGCCAGTAGTATAACCCGGCGGCAGGGCAACACAGATACGCAGTATTTT.

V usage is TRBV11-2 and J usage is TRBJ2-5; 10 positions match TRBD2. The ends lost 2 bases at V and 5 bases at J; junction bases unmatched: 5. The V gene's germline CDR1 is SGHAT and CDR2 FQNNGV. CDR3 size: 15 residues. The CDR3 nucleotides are TGTGCCAGCAGCTTACTAGCGGGAGAAGGGGAGACCCAGTACTTC. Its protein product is CASSLLAGEGETQYF.

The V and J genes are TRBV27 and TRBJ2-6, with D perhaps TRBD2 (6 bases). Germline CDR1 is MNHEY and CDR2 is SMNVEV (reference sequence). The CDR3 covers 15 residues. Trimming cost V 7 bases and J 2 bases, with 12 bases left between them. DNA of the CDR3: TGTGCCAGCACCTCCGGCGGGGCTGGGGCCAACGTCCTGACTTTC. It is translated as CASTSGGAGANVLTF.

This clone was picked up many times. The CDR3 DNA is TGTGCCAGCAGCTTAGAATCGGCAGGGTGGGGCACCGGGGAGCTGTTTTTT. Its translation is CASSLESAGWGTGELFF. The chain recombines TRBV11-3 with TRBJ2-2, with D possibly matching TRBD1 (5 bases). The germline V gene has CDR1 SGHNT and CDR2 YENEEA. The germline V and J ends were trimmed by 0 bases and 4 bases, with 15 bases remaining between them. The CDR3 length is 17 residues. Full variable domain (remainder filled in from reference TRBV11-3 and TRBJ2-2): EAGVVQSPRYKIIEKKQPVAFWCNPISGHNTLYWYLQNLGQGPELLIRYENEEAVDDSQLPKDRFSAERLKGVDSTLKIQPAELGDSAVYLCASSLESAGWGTGELFFGEGSRLTVL.

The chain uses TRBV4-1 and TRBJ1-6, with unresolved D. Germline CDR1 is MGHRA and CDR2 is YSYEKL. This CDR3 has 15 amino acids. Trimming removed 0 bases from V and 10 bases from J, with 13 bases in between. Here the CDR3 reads CASSQEEGRRSPLHF. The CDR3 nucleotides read TGCGCCAGCAGCCAAGAGGAAGGCCGGCGGTCACCCCTCCACTTT.

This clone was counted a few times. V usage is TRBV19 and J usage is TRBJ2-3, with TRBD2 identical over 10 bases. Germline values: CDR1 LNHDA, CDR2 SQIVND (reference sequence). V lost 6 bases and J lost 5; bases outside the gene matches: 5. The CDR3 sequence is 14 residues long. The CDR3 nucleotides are TGTGCCAGTAGGCTAGCGGGAGTTAAAGATACGCAGTATTTT. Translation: CASRLAGVKDTQYF.

The CDR3 nucleotides are TGTGCCAGCAGCCCTAGCGACAGGGGGCGTACCGGGGAGCTGTTTTTT. Translation: CASSPSDRGRTGELFF. V and J are TRBV7-2 and TRBJ2-2, with 10 bases that match TRBD1. With V trimmed by 5 bases and J by 5 bases, 8 bases remained unmatched. The germline gives CDR1 SGHTA, CDR2 FQGNSA. The CDR3 is made up of 16 amino acids.

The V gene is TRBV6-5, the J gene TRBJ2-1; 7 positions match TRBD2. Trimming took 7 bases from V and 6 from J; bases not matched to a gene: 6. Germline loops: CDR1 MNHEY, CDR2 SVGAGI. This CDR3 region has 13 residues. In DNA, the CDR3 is TGTGCCAGCACCCTCAGCGGGACCAATGAGCAGTTCTTC. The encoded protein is CASTLSGTNEQFF.